The clone carrying this T cell receptor (beta chain) was detected only a few times. Its antigen is unknown. These data are taken from a study of T-cell reconstitution after alpha-beta-depleted transplantation in children. Study-wide points: One year after transplant, T-cell counts and diversity came mostly from newly produced T cells. As was reported, about two months after transplant, alpha-beta T cells came from several hundred expanded graft clones.

It was with unique molecular identifiers that the TCRbeta library was prepared. One entry per CDR3 protein results from TCRdb running MiXCR on the PCR reads. In the table there are around 300,000 distinct CDR3 sequences, 11% of which are singletons. The germline V and J ends were trimmed by 9 bases and 4 bases, with 16 bases remaining between them. This CDR3 is 14 amino acids long. The V gene's germline CDR1 is MNHNS and CDR2 SASEGT. J is TRBJ2-1 and V is TRBV6-1; D gene unclear. Sequences were derived from peripheral blood, sampled 180 days after TCRalphabeta/CD19-depleted stem cell transplant. This receptor was identified in a male patient between 2 and 10 years old who had a stem cell transplant for chronic granulomatous disease, so the T cells may come from the graft donor. The CDR3 protein is CASTYGSSYNEQFF. The CDR3, as DNA: TGTGCCAGTACCTACGGGTCCTCTTACAATGAGCAGTTCTTC.